Below, 20 T cell receptor beta chains from the same sample are listed, as sequenced in a study of cytomegalovirus exposure and HLA in healthy donors. The PCR contained 60 Vbeta and 13 Jbeta primers. Generated by immunoSEQ multiplex PCR, the TCRdb table keeps only in-frame clones and is missing some. This table holds about 130,000 clones, roughly a tenth found once. Sequences were obtained from PBMCs. These receptors originate from a woman in her late teens or twenties in good health and CMV-seropositive.

The V gene is TRBV2, the J gene TRBJ1-5, with 7 positions matching TRBD1. Germline V CDR1 and CDR2: SNHLY, FYNNEI. The V and J ends lost 1 base and 5 bases, in that order; junction bases with no gene match: 2. This CDR3 is built from 14 residues. The CDR3 region is CASSEEGGHQPQHF. Here the CDR3 DNA reads TGTGCCAGCAGTGAAGAAGGGGGCCATCAGCCCCAGCATTTT.

V usage is TRBV7-3 and J usage is TRBJ2-5; TRBD2 agrees at 14 bases. With V trimmed by 3 bases and J by 2 bases, 5 bases remained unmatched. CDR3 size: 17 residues. Germline V gene data show CDR1 as SGHTA and CDR2 as FQGTGA. As DNA, the CDR3 is TGTGCCAGCAGCTTGGGACTAGCGGGAGCGAAGCAAGAGACCCAGTACTTC. Translated: CASSLGLAGAKQETQYF.

V usage is TRBV5-4 and J usage is TRBJ2-1, with 10 bases identical to TRBD2. Germline CDR1 and CDR2: SGHNT and YYREEE (reference sequence). Losses at the gene ends were 4 bases for V and 7 bases for J; bases not matched to a gene: 14. The CDR3 extends over 17 amino acids. The CDR3 DNA reads as TGTGCCAGCAGCCCCGGGACTAGCGACTCTACCGGAAATGAGCAGTTCTTC. It specifies CASSPGTSDSTGNEQFF.

V is TRBV6-1 and J is TRBJ2-1; tentatively, D is TRBD1 (6 bases). Trimming pared 11 bases from V and 6 bases from J, leaving 20 bases between. The CDR3 is made up of 14 amino acids. Germline CDR1 and CDR2: MNHNS and SASEGT. The CDR3 protein is CAGTPGEYANEQFF. The CDR3 nucleotides are TGTGCCGGTACCCCAGGGGAGTATGCCAATGAGCAGTTCTTC.

The chain has TRBV28 and TRBJ1-2, with D uncertain. The CDR3 loop spans 17 amino acids. Trimming took off 6 bases at V and 0 bases at J, with 20 bases between the two ends. Per germline, CDR1 MDHEN and CDR2 SYDVKM. The CDR3 loop reads CASSSGFSGLTNYGYTF. In DNA, the CDR3 is TGTGCCAGCAGCTCGGGATTCTCTGGACTGACTAACTATGGCTACACCTTC.

The chain joins TRBV28 to TRBJ2-3; no clear D gene. The CDR3 length is 11 residues. Germline CDR1 and CDR2: MDHEN and SYDVKM. Trimming shortened V by 10 bases and J by 6 bases, and 11 bases separated the two germline ends. The CDR3 nucleotides are TGTGCCACTAAATTGAGGGATACGCAGTATTTT. Protein sequence: CATKLRDTQYF.

V and J are TRBV18 and TRBJ1-2, with TRBD1 matching 7 bases. The CDR3 sequence is 15 residues long. The germline gives CDR1 KGHSH, CDR2 LQKENI. The J segment lost 4 bases and the V segment lost 5 bases, leaving 10 bases of the junction unmatched. The DNA of the CDR3 is TGTGCCAGCTCATATAAGACAGGGTTGGGCTATGGCTACACCTTC. It encodes CASSYKTGLGYGYTF.

This clone has a handful of counts. The chain recombines TRBV7-3 with TRBJ2-2; a possible D gene is TRBD2 (5 bases). V was cut by 1 base and J by 7 bases, with 10 bases left in between. CDR1 is SGHTA and CDR2 is FQGTGA in the germline V gene. The CDR3 has 14 residues. This CDR3 is CASSLRGGGGELFF. For the CDR3, the DNA is TGTGCCAGCAGCTTAAGAGGTGGAGGCGGGGAGCTGTTTTTT.

This clone was observed a handful of times. This rearrangement joins TRBV6-5 to TRBJ1-5; D is possibly TRBD1 (5 bases). V was shortened by 6 bases and J by 4 bases, with 16 bases between the two germline ends. The CDR3 has 15 residues. The germline gives CDR1 MNHEY, CDR2 SVGAGI. In nucleotides, the CDR3 is TGTGCCAGCAGGCTCGGGGGAGGGATGAATCAGCCCCAGCATTTT. Its protein is CASRLGGGMNQPQHF.

The J gene is TRBJ2-2, the V gene TRBV5-4; D not resolved. This CDR3 comprises 14 residues. Germline V gives CDR1 SGHNT, CDR2 YYREEE (reference sequence). Trimming took 3 bases from V and 1 from J, leaving 7 bases between them. CDR3 DNA: TGTGCCAGCAGCTACGCAGAGAACACCGGGGAGCTGTTTTTT. Its translation is CASSYAENTGELFF.

This CDR3 is CASSRGTSGREQYF. In DNA, the CDR3 is TGCGCCAGCAGCCGAGGTACTAGCGGGAGAGAGCAGTACTTC. The chain joins TRBV4-1 to TRBJ2-7, with 11 bases fitting TRBD2. The length of the CDR3 is 14 residues. Germline lookup yields CDR1 MGHRA and CDR2 YSYEKL. The junction had 6 bases not matched to a gene; V was cut back by 4 bases and J by 7 bases.

The CDR3 DNA sequence: TGCGCCAGCAGCCGTCCCGGGGCTGAAGCTTTCTTT. Translated, it gives CASSRPGAEAFF. The chain carries TRBV4-1 and TRBJ1-1; D is undetermined. This CDR3 spans 12 amino acids. Germline V gene lookup returns CDR1 MGHRA and CDR2 YSYEKL. V dropped 4 bases and J dropped 6 bases, with 9 bases sitting between them.

V is TRBV4-2 and J is TRBJ2-5, with 9 bases that match TRBD1. V lost 4 bases, J lost 4 bases, and 10 bases stayed unmatched. The CDR3 covers 16 residues. CDR1 and CDR2 (germline): LGHNA, YNFKEQ. CDR3 in DNA: TGTGCCAGCAGCCCAGGGGGGAGACAGGGGGGAGAGACCCAGTACTTC. Protein: CASSPGGRQGGETQYF.

The V and J genes are TRBV11-3 and TRBJ2-7, with 13 bases that match TRBD2. With V trimmed by 6 bases and J by 1 base, 3 bases remained unmatched. CDR1 and CDR2 (germline): SGHNT, YENEEA. The CDR3 length is 15 residues. Written as DNA, the CDR3 is TGTGCCAGCAGTCTGACTAGCGGGGGGTCCTACGAGCAGTACTTC. Its protein product is CASSLTSGGSYEQYF.

The chain combines TRBV7-9 with TRBJ2-2; TRBD2 is a possible D gene (5 bases). The V gene's germline CDR1 is SEHNR and CDR2 FQNEAQ (reference sequence). The CDR3 extends over 11 amino acids. CDR3 sequence: CACTGTGELFF. DNA of the CDR3: TGTGCTTGCACGGGGACCGGGGAGCTGTTTTTT.

V gene TRBV10-1 combines with J gene TRBJ2-7; possible D gene TRBD2, 6 bases. From germline, CDR1 is WNHNN and CDR2 SYGVQD (reference sequence). The CDR3 sequence is 18 residues long. The ends were cut back, 5 bases at V and 0 bases at J, with 23 bases in the middle. The CDR3 DNA follows: TGCGCCAGCAGTCTTTATCGGGAAATGGAGGAGGGCTCCTACGAGCAGTACTTC. Protein: CASSLYREMEEGSYEQYF.

V and J are TRBV9 and TRBJ2-6; D possibly corresponds to TRBD2 (5 bases). CDR3 length: 17 residues. The germline V and J ends were trimmed by 0 bases and 0 bases, with 10 bases remaining between them. Germline CDR1 is SGDLS and CDR2 is YYNGEE. The CDR3 reads CASSVEGGLSGANVLTF. CDR3 coding DNA: TGTGCCAGCAGCGTAGAGGGCGGGCTCTCTGGGGCCAACGTCCTGACTTTC.

This clone was observed a few times. The DNA for the CDR3 is TGTGCCAGCAGTTTATCAGCTGACCGAGCGGCTGAAGCTTTCTTT. Protein product: CASSLSADRAAEAFF. The genes are TRBV27 and TRBJ1-1; no definite D call. CDR1 is MNHEY, CDR2 SMNVEV, per germline (reference sequence). The CDR3 spans 15 residues. The V and J ends lost 0 bases and 6 bases respectively, with 14 bases between them.

This clone turned up a few times. The rearrangement uses TRBV19 and TRBJ1-1; the D gene is possibly TRBD1 (5 bases). The CDR3 sequence is 13 residues long. Per the germline V gene, CDR1 is LNHDA and CDR2 is SQIVND (reference sequence). V lost 5 bases to trimming and J lost 2 bases, with 9 bases between them. CDR3 loop: CASSQQVNTEAFF. CDR3 bases: TGTGCCAGTAGTCAACAGGTAAACACTGAAGCTTTCTTT.

The J gene is TRBJ1-1, the V gene TRBV30, with unresolved D. V lost 1 base and J lost 1, with 10 bases in between. The CDR3 is 14 residues long. Germline loops: CDR1 GTSNPN, CDR2 SVGIG (reference sequence). CDR3 sequence (DNA): TGTGCCTGGAGTGGCGACTTTGGGAACACTGAAGCTTTCTTT. Protein product: CAWSGDFGNTEAFF.